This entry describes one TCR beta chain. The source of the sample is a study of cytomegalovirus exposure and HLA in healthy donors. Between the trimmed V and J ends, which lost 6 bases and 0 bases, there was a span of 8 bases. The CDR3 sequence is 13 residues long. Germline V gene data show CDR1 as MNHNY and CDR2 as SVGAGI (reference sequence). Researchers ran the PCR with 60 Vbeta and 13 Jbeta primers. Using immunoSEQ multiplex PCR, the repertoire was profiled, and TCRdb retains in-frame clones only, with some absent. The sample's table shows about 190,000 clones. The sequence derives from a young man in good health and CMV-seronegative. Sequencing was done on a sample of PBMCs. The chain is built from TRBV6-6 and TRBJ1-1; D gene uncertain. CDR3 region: CASSPTMNTEAFF. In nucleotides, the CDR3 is TGTGCCAGCAGCCCGACAATGAACACTGAAGCTTTCTTT.